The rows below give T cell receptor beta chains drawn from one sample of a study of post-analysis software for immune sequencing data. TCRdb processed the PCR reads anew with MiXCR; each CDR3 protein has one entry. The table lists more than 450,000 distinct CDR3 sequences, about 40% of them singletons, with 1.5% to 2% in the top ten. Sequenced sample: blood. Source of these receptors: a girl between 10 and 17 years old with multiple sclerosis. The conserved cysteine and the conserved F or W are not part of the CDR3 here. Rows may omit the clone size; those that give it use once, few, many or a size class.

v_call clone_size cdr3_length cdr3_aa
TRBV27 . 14 ASSLSGTSGYNEQF
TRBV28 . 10 AVFRGAIEAF
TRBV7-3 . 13 AGSLQGPANNEQF
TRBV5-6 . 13 ASSSMDRVSYEQY
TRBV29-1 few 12 SVPPQDNNQPQH
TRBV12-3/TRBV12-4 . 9 ASSYSDEQF
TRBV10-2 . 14 ASSDSQGPPPYEQY
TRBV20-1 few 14 SARDWAGGSYNEQF
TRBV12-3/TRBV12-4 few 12 ASSSRESSYEQY
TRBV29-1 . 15 SVFFPPGRAQDYGYT
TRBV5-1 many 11 ASSLGTDYGYT
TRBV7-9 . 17 ASSPLGLAGGSSYNEQF
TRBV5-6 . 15 ASSLGQAALSYNEQF
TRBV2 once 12 ANPRDRGTYEQY
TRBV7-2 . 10 ASSYASETQY
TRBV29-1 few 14 SVLQGTVTGANVLT
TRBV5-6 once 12 ASSLRGKGYGYT
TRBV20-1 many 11 SARSGTSNEQF
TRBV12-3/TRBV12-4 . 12 ASTLEGASYGYT
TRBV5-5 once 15 ASSPSGLAGVTGELF
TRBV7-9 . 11 AGSPGAPYEQY
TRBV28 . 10 VCSGRGYEQY
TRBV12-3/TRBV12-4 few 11 ASNIDPRETQY
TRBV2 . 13 ASSETRGKVQPQH